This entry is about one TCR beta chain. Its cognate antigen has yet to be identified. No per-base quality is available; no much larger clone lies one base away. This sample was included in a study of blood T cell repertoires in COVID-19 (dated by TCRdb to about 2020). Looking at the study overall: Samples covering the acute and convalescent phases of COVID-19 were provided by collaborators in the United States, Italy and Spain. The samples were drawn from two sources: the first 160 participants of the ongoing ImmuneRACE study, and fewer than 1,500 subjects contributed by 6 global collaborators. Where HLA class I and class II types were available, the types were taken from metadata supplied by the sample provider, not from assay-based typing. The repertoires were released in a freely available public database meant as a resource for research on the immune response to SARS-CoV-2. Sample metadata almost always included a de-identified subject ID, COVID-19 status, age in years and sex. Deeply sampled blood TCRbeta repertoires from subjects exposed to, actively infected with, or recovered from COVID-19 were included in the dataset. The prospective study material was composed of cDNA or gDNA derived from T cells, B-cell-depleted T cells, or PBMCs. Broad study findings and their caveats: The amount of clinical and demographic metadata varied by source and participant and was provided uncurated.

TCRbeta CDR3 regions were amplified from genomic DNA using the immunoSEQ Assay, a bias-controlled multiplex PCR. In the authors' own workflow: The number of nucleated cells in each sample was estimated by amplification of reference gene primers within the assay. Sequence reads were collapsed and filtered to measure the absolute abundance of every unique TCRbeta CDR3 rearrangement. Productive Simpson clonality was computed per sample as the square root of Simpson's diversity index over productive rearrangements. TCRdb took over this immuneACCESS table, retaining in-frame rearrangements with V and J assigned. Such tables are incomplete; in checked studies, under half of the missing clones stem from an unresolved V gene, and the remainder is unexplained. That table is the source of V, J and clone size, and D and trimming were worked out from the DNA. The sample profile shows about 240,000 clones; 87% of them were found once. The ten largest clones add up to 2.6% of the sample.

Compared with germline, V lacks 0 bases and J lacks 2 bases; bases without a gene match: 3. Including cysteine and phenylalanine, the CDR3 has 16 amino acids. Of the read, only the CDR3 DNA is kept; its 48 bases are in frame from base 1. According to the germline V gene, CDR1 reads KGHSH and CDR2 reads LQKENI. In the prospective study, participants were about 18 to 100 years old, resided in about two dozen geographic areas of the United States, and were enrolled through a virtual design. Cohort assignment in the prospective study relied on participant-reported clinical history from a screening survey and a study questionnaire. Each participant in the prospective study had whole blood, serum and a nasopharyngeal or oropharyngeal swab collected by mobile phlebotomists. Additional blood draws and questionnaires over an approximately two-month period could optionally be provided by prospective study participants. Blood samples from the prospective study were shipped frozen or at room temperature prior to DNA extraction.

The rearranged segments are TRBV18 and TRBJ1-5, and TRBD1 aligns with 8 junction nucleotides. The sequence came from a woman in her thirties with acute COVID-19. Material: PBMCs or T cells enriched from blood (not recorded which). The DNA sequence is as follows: TGTGCCAGCTCACCACCCATGACAGGGGGCAATCAGCCCCAGCATTTT. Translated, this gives CASSPPMTGGNQPQHF.